Sequencing of this T cell receptor (beta chain) was carried out in a study of T cell responses to AZD1222 COVID-19 vaccine. This clone was seen a few times. Its antigen is not identified. Generated by immunoSEQ multiplex PCR, the TCRdb table keeps only in-frame clones and is missing some. Here the sample spans 100,000 to 150,000 clones, roughly 88% being singletons. Looked up from germline, CDR1 is SGHAT and CDR2 is FQNNGV. The V end was cut by 3 bases, the J end by 11 bases, with 14 bases between. The CDR3 contains 14 residues. Study-wide points: As reported, nearly half of all spike-specific TCRs target variant regions that are unmutated. Donor demographics were predominantly white British with a female majority; clonal diversity may be underestimated.

The sample here was peripheral blood, taken on day 0 of MenACWY control vaccination. This clonotype was sampled from an adult in good health. This chain links TRBV11-2 with TRBJ1-6; D uncertain. In nucleotides, the CDR3 is TGTGCCAGCAGCTTCGGGAATTTTGTGGCACCCCTCCACTTT. Protein sequence: CASSFGNFVAPLHF. The full variable domain, rest sourced from reference TRBV11-2 and TRBJ1-6, is EAGVAQSPRYKIIEKRQSVAFWCNPISGHATLYWYQQILGQGPKLLIQFQNNGVVDDSQLPKDRFSAERLKGVDSTLKIQPAKLEDSAVYLCASSFGNFVAPLHFGNGTRLTVT.